Sequencing of this T cell receptor (beta chain) was carried out in a study of blood T cells in healthy people across ages (dated by TCRdb to between 2015 and 2017). For the study in its entirety: In model experiments, template switching captured about one uniquely barcoded TCR beta cDNA molecule for every two T cells. Age-related changes in TCR beta repertoire diversity were measured in the study by deep sequencing normalized with unique cDNA molecular identifiers. The donors were split into four age groups: young (average around 16 years), middle-aged (39), aged (approximately 59) and long-lived (approximately 89). To avoid experimental bias, donors of different ages were randomly spread across the sequencing lanes. Using the same blood draw, the study looked at two additional independent replicas of 1 million unique cDNA reads for two donors, one aged 18 to 30 and the other aged 80 or older. General findings and caveats noted by the study authors: As age increased, observed TCR beta diversity per million T cells dropped in a roughly linear way, and a significant reduction was already evident by age roughly 40. Compared with the aged group, the long-lived group had more naive CD4+ T cells, fewer expanded clones and increased TCR diversity, a pattern suggesting age selection. Observed TCR beta diversity correlated strongly with the percentage of naive T cells measured by flow cytometry. Conclusive comparison of naive and antigen-experienced compartments was prevented by the profiling of bulk unsorted PBMCs. Estimates of total diversity from one million sequenced T cells were regarded as lower bounds and underestimates. The CMV infection status of donors was not known, potentially confounding age-related changes in expanded clonotypes.

The library was produced with 5' RACE. The instrument given in TCRdb is Illumina HiSeq 2500. A second PCR of about 7 to 12 cycles was run with a J-beta primer mix and a sample-barcoded 5' primer. A template-switch 5' adaptor carrying 12 random nucleotides introduced a unique molecular identifier onto each TCR beta cDNA molecule. Each sample yielded at least 2.5 million CDR3-containing paired-end reads. First-strand cDNA synthesis was performed from all RNA using the Mint cDNA synthesis kit, with priming by a TRBC-specific oligonucleotide. All cDNA was treated with uracil-DNA glycosylase and then went through a first 18-cycle PCR with the universal primers M1SS and BC2_uni_R. Per the original workflow: Each sample was normalized by randomly selecting 1 million high-quality reads, each carrying a distinct molecular identifier. Instead of being binned into consensus sequences, reads with shared molecular identifiers were discarded. CDR3 identification, clonotype clustering and error correction used MiTCR with a Q25 quality threshold and the strictest error-elimination algorithm. A nonparametric unseen species model using Euler transformation provided a lower-bound estimate of total TCR beta diversity. TCRdb's own reprocessing of the public reads used fastp at Q25 and MiXCR and kept productive beta chains. Entries that share a CDR3 protein sequence are merged under the most common genes and DNA. V and J calls and clone size were set by TCRdb, not the authors. Recorded for this sample are 650,000 to 800,000 distinct CDR3 sequences; around 42% of them occurred a single time. The biggest ten clones account for roughly 18% of the sample.

In the case of this clonotype: The antigen this receptor binds is unknown. The input lacks base qualities; no much larger clone sits a single base away.

The roughly 38 donors, aged about 6 to 100 years, were systemically healthy Caucasian individuals from Russia. Roughly 11 milliliters of peripheral blood were drawn from each donor into EDTA-treated Vacutainer tubes. Ficoll-Paque density-gradient centrifugation was used to isolate PBMCs, with at least 7 million per sample. Trizol reagent was used to extract total RNA from the PBMCs, yielding at least 5.5 micrograms per sample. For every donor, an aliquot of PBMCs went through flow cytometry to measure the percentages of naive CD45RAhigh/CD27high T cells. This TCR was recovered from a man in his fifties or sixties in good health. The sequencing input was blood.

This receptor has the CDR3 CASTTGSDNEQFF. The bases are TGTGCCAGCACGACAGGGTCGGACAATGAGCAGTTCTTC. The sequence joins TRBV6-2 or TRBV6-3 to TRBJ2-1; TRBD1 matches 7 bases in the middle. The CDR1 and CDR2 encoded by the germline V gene are MNHEY and SVGEGT. From V the trimming removes 7 bases and from J it removes 5 bases, while the gene matches leave 5 bases of the junction unaccounted for. The CDR3 runs 13 residues from the cysteine to the phenylalanine. The CDR3 DNA has 39 bases and is translated from base 1.